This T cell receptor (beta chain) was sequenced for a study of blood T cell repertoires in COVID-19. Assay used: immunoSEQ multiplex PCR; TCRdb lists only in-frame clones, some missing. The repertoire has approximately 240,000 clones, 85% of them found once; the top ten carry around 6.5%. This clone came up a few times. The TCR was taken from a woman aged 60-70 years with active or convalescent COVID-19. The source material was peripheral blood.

The CDR3 nucleotides are TGTGCCAGCAGCTTAGTCGGACGGGAGGGTAGGCAGACCCAGTACTTC. This encodes CASSLVGREGRQTQYF. The J gene is TRBJ2-5, the V gene TRBV11-2; 8 bases fit TRBD2. CDR1 and CDR2 from the germline V gene are SGHAT and FQNNGV. Unmatched junction bases numbered 10, after V lost 1 base and J lost 6 bases. The CDR3 has 16 amino acids.